One TCR beta chain is described in this entry. Its antigen is not known. This entry is derived from a study of vaccination and CD4 T cells after COVID-19. Study background: Post-vaccine specimens were obtained a median around 79 days after dose two (range 14 to 241).

CDR3 length: 16 residues. The germline CDR1 and CDR2 sequences are WNHNN and SYGVQD (reference sequence). Trimming pared 8 bases from V and 3 bases from J, leaving 22 bases between. Once obtained from cultured CD4+ T cells, the DNA was sequenced using the Oncomine TCR Beta short-read assay. TCRdb used MiXCR to reprocess the PCR reads, holding one entry per CDR3 protein. The sample lists roughly 13,000 distinct CDR3 sequences, less than 65% occurring once. Treatment of the sample: approximately 9-day PBMC culture with coronavirus spike peptide pools or control peptides (ViraFEST assay). Negative selection enriched CD4+ T cells from cultures at around 9 days.

The sample consisted of CD4+ T cells from blood, cultured in vitro. This TCR was recovered from a human donor who had recovered from COVID-19. The V gene is TRBV10-1, the J gene TRBJ2-5; either TRBD1 or TRBD2 may fit D (5 bases each). For the CDR3, the DNA is TGCGCCAGCCTGAGTCCTCCAGGGACGGCCGAAGAGACCCAGTACTTC. Translating gives CASLSPPGTAEETQYF.